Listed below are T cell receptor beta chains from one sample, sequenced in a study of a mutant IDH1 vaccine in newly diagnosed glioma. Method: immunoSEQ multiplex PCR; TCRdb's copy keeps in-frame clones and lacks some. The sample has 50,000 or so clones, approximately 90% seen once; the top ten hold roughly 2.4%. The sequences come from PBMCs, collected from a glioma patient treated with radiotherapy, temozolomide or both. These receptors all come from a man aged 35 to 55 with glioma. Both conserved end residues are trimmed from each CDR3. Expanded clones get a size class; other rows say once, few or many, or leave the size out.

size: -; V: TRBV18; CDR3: ASSPGQAKNIQY
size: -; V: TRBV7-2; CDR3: ASSLGRQQY
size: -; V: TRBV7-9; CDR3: ASNQEEADTQY
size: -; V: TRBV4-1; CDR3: ASSQEVGLVAYEQY
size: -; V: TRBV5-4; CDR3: ASSLGVAVSYNEQF
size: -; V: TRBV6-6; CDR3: ASSMDYNEQF
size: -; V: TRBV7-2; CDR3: ASSAQGAGNTEAF
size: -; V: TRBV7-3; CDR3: ASSLKIGAGGPYNEQF
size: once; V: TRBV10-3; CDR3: AISESLGGEAF
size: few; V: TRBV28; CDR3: ASSTITGGSY
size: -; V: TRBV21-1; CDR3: ASSKRCPSGSSYEQY
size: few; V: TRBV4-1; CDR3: ASSQMRGISQATEAF
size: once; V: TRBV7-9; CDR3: ASSFPGIGFRIQETQY
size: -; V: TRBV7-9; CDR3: ASSRRGGYNEQF
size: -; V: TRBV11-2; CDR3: ASSLGFSSYEQY
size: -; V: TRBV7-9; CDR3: ASSLEGGSTDTQY
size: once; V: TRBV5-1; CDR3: ASTIAGGTYEQY
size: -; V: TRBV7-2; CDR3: ASSSYINPYEQY
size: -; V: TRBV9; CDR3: ASSVAGQGAPYEQY
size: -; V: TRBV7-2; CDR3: ASSLSSSRGMYEQY
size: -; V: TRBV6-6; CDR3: ASSRAIGANVLT
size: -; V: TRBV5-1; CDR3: ASSLGQGGNTIY
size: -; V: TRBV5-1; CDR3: ASSSDNEQF
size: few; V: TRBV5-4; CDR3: ASRPTVGTEAF
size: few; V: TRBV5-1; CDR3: ASSLGQGPTNEKLF
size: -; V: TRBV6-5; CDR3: ASSRGYGETQY